The T cell receptor (beta chain) described here comes from a study of blood T cell repertoires in COVID-19. The overall study: The United States, Italy and Spain were the sources of the acute and convalescent COVID-19 samples.

The table came from immunoSEQ multiplex PCR; TCRdb's copy has only in-frame clones and leaves some out. The sample lists about 200,000 clones, roughly 88% seen once, with over 15% in the top ten. The CDR3 totals 16 residues. Looked up from germline, CDR1 is SGHTA and CDR2 is FQGNSA. Trimming cost V 4 bases and J 8 bases; bases outside gene matches: 10. Seattle's cohort entered during active infection and was followed longitudinally. The sample was peripheral blood. This receptor was obtained from a man aged 50 to 59 with COVID-19, enrolled during active disease. The chain joins TRBV7-2 to TRBJ2-1; 11 bases align to TRBD1. CDR3: CASSSSIGQGAYEQFF. The CDR3 nucleotides are TGTGCCAGCAGCTCCTCTATCGGACAGGGGGCTTATGAGCAGTTCTTC.